This T cell receptor (beta chain) is from a study of spatial heterogeneity in lung cancer. Study in general: Sequences of the beta chain were consistently detected in greater numbers than alpha-chain sequences.

The time point: sample taken at primary tumor resection. Tumor, nontumor lung or frozen PBMC supplied whole RNA, sequenced without sorting. The trim removed 5 bases at V and 0 bases at J, leaving 6 bases unmatched. This CDR3 is 15 amino acids long. Germline CDR1 reads DFQATT; CDR2 reads SNEGSKA (reference sequence). This clonotype was picked up many times. Being off target in a library aimed at alpha chains, this beta chain has a size of little meaning. A single record per CDR3 protein comes from TCRdb applying MiXCR to the 5' RACE reads. The sample shows under 15,000 distinct CDR3 sequences, 5.2% of them seen only once.

This receptor was taken from a human donor with early-stage non-small cell lung cancer. V gene TRBV20-1 combines with J gene TRBJ2-7, with 11 bases fitting TRBD2. The sample was lung tumor tissue, taken at surgery. The CDR3 sequence is CSAADTSGGSYEQYF. The CDR3 DNA sequence: TGCAGTGCTGCTGATACTAGCGGGGGCTCCTACGAGCAGTACTTC.